The TCR beta chain under discussion was sequenced for a study of T cell responses to AZD1222 COVID-19 vaccine. Study-level findings and limits: Vaccine-associated CD4 TCRs spanned spike, dominant at 160-218 and 743-854.

With regard to this clone: Its antigen remains unidentified.

Only in-frame clones appear in the TCRdb table, and some are missing; sequencing was by immunoSEQ multiplex PCR. The table shows approximately 180,000 clones, with approximately 86% occurring only once. In germline, CDR1 is SGHRS, CDR2 YFSETQ. The V gene end was trimmed by 6 bases and the J gene end by 2 bases; junction bases not matched to a gene: 6. This CDR3 contains 14 residues. The gene calls are TRBV5-1 and TRBJ2-5, with 8 nucleotides matching TRBD2. The sequence came from an adult in good health. Sequences were derived from peripheral blood, sampled on day 0 of AZD1222 vaccination. Here the CDR3 reads CASTLPSGQETQYF. CDR3 nucleotide sequence: TGCGCCAGCACCTTACCTAGCGGGCAAGAGACCCAGTACTTC.